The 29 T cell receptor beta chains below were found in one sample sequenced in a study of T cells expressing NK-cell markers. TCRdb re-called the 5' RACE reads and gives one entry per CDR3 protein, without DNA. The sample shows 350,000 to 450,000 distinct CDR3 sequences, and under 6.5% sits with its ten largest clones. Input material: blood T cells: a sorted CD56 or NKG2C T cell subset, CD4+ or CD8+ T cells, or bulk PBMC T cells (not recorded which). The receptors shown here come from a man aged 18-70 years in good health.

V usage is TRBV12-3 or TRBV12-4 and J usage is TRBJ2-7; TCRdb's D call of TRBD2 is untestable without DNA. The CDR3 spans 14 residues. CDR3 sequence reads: CASSLNRSPSEQYF.

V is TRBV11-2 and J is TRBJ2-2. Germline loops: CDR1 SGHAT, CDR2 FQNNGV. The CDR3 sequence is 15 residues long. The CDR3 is CASSPTFHGTGELFF. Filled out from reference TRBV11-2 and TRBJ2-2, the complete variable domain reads EAGVAQSPRYKIIEKRQSVAFWCNPISGHATLYWYQQILGQGPKLLIQFQNNGVVDDSQLPKDRFSAERLKGVDSTLKIQPAKLEDSAVYLCASSPTFHGTGELFFGEGSRLTVL.

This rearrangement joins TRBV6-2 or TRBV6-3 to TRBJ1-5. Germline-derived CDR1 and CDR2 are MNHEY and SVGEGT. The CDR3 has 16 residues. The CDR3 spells CASSSPTGYSNQPQHF.

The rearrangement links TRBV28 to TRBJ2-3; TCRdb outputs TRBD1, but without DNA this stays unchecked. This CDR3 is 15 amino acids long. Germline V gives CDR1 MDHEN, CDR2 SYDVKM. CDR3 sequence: CASRPGRWGTDTQYF.

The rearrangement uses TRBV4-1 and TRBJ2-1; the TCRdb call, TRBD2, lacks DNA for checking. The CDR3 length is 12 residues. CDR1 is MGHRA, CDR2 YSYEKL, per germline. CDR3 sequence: CASSQGASGMFF.

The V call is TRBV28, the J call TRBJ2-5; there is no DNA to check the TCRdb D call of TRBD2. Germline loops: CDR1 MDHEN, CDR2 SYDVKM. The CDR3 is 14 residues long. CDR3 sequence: CASSLGTSVSTQYF. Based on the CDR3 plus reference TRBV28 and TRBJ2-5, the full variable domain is DVKVTQSSRYLVKRTGEKVFLECVQDMDHENMFWYRQDPGLGLRLIYFSYDVKMKEKGDIPEGYSVSREKKERFSLILESASTNQTSMYLCASSLGTSVSTQYFGPGTRLLVL.

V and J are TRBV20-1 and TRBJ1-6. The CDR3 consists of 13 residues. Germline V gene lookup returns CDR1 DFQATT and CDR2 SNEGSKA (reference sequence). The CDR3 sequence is CSARNDAISPLHF.

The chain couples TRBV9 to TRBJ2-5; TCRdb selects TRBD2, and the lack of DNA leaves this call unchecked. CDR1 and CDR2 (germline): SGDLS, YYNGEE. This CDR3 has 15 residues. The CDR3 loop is CASSLGGPTQETQYF.

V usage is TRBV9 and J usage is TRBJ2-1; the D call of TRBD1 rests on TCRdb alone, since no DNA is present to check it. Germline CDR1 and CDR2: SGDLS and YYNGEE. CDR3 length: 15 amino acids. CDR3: CASSVAGTAINEQFF. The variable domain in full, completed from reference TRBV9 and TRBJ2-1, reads DSGVTQTPKHLITATGQRVTLRCSPRSGDLSVYWYQQSLDQGLQFLIQYYNGEERAKGNILERFSAQQFPDLHSELNLSSLELGDSALYFCASSVAGTAINEQFFGPGTRLTVL.

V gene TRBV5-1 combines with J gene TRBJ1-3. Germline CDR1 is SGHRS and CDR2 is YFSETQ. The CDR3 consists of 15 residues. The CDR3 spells CASSLAGFSGNTIYF.

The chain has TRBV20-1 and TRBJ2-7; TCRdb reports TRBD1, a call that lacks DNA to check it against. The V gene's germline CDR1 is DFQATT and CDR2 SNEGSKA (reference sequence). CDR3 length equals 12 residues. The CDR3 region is CSARLPGGEQYF.

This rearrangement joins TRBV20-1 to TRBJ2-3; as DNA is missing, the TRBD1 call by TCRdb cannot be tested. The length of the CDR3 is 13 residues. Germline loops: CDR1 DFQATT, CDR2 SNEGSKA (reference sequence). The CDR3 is CSAPLTYTDTQYF.

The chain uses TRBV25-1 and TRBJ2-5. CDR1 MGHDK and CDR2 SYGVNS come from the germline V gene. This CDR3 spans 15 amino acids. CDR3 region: CASSEYGNQQETQYF.

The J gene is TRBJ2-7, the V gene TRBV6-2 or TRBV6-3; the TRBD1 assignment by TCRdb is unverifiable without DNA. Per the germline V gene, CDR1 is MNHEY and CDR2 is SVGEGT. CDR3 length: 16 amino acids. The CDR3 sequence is CASRPYNGGAAYEQYF.

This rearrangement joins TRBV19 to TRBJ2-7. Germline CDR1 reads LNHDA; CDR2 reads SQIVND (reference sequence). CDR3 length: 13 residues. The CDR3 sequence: CASMRGDSYEQYF.

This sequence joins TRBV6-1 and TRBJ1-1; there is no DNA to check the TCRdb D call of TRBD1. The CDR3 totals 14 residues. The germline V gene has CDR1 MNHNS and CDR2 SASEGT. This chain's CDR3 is CASLLPGGNTEAFF.

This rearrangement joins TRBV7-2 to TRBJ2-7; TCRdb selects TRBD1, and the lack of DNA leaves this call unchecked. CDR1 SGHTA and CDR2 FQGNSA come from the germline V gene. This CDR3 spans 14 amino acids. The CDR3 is CASSLDRGDTGQYF.

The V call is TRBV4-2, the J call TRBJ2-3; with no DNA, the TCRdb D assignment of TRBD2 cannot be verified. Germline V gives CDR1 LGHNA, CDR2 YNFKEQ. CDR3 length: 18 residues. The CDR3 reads CASSPHSGAGTSTDTQYF.

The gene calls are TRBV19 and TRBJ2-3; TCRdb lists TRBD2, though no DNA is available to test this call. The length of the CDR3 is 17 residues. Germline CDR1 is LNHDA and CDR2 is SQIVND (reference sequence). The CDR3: CATGGSGGGQLRDTQYF.

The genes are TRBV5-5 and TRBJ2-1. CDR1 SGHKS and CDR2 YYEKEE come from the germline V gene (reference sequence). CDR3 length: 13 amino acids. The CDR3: CASSSHRVYEQFF. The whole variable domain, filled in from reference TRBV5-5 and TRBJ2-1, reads DAGVTQSPTHLIKTRGQQVTLRCSPISGHKSVSWYQQVLGQGPQFIFQYYEKEERGRGNFPDRFSARQFPNYSSELNVNALLLGDSALYLCASSSHRVYEQFFGPGTRLTVL.

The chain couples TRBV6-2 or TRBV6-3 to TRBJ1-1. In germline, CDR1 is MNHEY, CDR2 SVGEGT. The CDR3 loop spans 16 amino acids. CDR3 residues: CASSYATKFQNTEAFF.

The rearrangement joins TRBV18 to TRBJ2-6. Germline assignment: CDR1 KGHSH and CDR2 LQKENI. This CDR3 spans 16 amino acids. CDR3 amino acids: CASSPPMVTGANVLTF.

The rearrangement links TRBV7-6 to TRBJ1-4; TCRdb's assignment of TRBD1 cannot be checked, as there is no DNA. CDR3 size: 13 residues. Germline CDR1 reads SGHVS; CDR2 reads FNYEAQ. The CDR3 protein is CASSFRTEGKLFF. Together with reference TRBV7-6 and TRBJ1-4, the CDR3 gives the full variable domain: GAGVSQSPRYKVTKRGQDVALRCDPISGHVSLYWYRQALGQGPEFLTYFNYEAQQDKSGLPNDRFSAERPEGSISTLTIQRTEQRDSAMYRCASSFRTEGKLFFGSGTQLSVL.

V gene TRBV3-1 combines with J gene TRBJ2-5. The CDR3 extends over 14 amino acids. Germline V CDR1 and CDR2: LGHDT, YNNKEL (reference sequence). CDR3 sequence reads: CASSQAGPQETQYF.

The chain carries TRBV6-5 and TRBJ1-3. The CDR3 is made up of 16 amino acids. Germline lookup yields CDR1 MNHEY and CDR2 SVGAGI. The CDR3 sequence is CASRLNTVFSGNTIYF.

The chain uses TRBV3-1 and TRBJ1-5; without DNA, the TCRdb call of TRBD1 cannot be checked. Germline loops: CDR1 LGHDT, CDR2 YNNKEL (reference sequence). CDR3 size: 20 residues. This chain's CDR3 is CASSQGRTGGKVGSNQPQHF.

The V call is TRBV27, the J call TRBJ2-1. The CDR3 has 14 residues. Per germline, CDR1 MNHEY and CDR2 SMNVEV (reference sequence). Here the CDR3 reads CASSLLTSQNEQFF.

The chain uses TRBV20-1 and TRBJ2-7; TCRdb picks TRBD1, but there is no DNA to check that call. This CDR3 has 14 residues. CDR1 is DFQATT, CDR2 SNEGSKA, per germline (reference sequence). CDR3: CSARRGYLTYEQYF.

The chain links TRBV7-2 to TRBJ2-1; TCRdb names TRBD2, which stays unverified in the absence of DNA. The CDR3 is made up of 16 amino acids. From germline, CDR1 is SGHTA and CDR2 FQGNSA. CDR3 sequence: CASSNKGTRLYNEQFF.